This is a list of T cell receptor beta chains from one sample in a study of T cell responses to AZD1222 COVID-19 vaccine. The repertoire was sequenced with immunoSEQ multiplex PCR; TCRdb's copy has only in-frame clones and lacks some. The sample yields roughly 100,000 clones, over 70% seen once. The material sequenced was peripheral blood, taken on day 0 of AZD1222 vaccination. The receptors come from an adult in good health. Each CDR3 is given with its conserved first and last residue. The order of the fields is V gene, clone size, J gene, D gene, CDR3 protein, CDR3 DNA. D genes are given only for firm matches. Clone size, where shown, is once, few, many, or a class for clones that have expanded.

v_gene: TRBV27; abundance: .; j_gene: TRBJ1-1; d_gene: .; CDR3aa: CASSLGRATEAFF; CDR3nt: TGTGCCAGCAGTTTAGGGCGGGCCACTGAAGCTTTCTTT
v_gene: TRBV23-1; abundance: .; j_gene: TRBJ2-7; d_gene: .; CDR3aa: CASKSYEQYF; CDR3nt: TGCGCCAGCAAATCCTACGAGCAGTACTTC
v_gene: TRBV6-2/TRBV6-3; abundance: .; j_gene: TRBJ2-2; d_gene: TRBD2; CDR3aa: CASSEPTSGTGELFF; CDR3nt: TGTGCCAGCAGCGAACCTACTAGCGGGACCGGGGAGCTGTTTTTT
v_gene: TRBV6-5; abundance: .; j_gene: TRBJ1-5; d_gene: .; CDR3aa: CASRPGGYSNQPQHF; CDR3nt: TGTGCCAGCAGACCGGGGGGGTATAGCAATCAGCCCCAGCATTTT
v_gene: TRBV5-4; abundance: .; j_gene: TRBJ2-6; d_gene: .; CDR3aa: CASSLDIGQGIDVLTF; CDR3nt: TGTGCCAGCAGCTTGGATATCGGGCAGGGGATCGACGTCCTGACTTTC
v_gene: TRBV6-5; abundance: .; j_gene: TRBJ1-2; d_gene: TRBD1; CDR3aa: CATGQGDYGYTF; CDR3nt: TGTGCCACCGGACAGGGGGACTATGGCTACACCTTC
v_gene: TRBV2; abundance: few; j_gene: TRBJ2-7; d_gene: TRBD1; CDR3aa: CASYETGFSEQYF; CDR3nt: TGTGCCAGCTACGAGACAGGGTTTTCCGAGCAGTACTTC
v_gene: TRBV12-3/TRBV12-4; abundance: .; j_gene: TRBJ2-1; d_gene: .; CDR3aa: CASSFRGNEQFF; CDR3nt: TGTGCCAGCAGTTTTCGGGGCAATGAGCAGTTCTTC
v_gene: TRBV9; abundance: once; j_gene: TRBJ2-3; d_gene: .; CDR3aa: CASSVTSTDTQYF; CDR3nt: TGTGCCAGCAGCGTGACTAGCACAGATACGCAGTATTTT
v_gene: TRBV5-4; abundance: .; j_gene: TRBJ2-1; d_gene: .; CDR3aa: CASSLVGGSYNEQFF; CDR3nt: TGTGCCAGCAGCTTGGTGGGGGGCTCCTACAATGAGCAGTTCTTC
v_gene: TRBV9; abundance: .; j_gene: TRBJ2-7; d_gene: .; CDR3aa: CASSVEPGSYEQYF; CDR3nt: TGTGCCAGCAGCGTAGAGCCAGGGTCCTACGAGCAGTACTTC
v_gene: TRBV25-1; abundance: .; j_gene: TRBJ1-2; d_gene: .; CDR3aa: CASSEQGIDGYTF; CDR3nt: TGTGCCAGCAGTGAACAGGGAATCGATGGCTACACCTTC
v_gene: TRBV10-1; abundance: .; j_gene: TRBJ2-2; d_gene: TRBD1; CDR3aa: CASRQGPDTGELFF; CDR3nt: TGCGCCAGCAGACAGGGGCCCGACACCGGGGAGCTGTTTTTT
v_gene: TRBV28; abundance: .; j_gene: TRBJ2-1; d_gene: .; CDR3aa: CASSRPATHNEQFF; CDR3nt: TGTGCCAGCAGTCGCCCAGCAACCCACAATGAGCAGTTCTTC
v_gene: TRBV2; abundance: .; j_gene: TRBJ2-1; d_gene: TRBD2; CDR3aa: CASILAGTSAINEQFF; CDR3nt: TGTGCCAGCATCCTCGCCGGGACTAGCGCGATTAATGAGCAGTTCTTC
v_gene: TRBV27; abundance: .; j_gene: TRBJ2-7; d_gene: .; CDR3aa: CASSRAGYEQYF; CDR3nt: TGTGCCAGCAGTCGTGCGGGATACGAGCAGTACTTC
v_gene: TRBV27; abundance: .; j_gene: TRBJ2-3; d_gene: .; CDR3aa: CASRGLLGTDTQYF; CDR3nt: TGTGCCAGCAGAGGACTTCTAGGCACAGATACGCAGTATTTT
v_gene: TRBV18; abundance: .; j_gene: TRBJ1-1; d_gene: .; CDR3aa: CASSPMGGGTEAFF; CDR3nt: TGTGCCAGCTCACCTATGGGAGGTGGCACTGAAGCTTTCTTT
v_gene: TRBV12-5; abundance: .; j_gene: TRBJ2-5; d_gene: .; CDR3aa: CASGSGRSSDQETQYF; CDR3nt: TGTGCTAGTGGTTCGGGAAGATCGTCCGACCAAGAGACCCAGTACTTC
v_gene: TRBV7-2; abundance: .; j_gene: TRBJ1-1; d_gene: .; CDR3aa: CASSLGQTGTEAFF; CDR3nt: TGTGCCAGCAGCTTAGGGCAGACGGGCACTGAAGCTTTCTTT
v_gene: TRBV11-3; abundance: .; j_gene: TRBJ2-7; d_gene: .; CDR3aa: CASSLESGMGYEQYF; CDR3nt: TGTGCCAGCAGCTTAGAGTCGGGGATGGGCTACGAGCAGTACTTC
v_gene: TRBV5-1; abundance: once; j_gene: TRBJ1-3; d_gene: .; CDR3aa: CASSPEAIGNTIYF; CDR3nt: TGCGCCAGCAGCCCCGAGGCAATTGGAAACACCATATATTTT
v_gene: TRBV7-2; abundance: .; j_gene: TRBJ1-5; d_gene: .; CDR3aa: CASSLVAGPQHF; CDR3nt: TGTGCCAGCAGCTTAGTAGCCGGGCCCCAGCATTTT
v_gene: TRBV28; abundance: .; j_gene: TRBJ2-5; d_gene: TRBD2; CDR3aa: CASSSRAGGARETQYF; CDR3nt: TGTGCCAGCAGTTCACGAGCGGGGGGGGCTAGGGAGACCCAGTACTTC
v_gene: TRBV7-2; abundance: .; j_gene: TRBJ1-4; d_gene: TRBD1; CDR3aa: CASSLPQGGKSEKLFF; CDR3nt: TGTGCCAGCAGCCTGCCCCAGGGGGGGAAGTCTGAAAAACTGTTTTTT
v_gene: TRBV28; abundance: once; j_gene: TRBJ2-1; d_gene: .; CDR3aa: CASSSPAVLQFF; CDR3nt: TGTGCCAGCAGTTCCCCGGCAGTGCTACAGTTCTTC
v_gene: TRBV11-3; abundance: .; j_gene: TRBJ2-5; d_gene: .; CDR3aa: CASSLEYRTGQETQYF; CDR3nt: TGTGCCAGCAGCTTAGAATACAGAACCGGCCAAGAGACCCAGTACTTC
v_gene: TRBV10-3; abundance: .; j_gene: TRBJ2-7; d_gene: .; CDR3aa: CAISESATGRYEQYF; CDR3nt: TGTGCCATCAGTGAGTCGGCGACAGGGAGGTACGAGCAGTACTTC
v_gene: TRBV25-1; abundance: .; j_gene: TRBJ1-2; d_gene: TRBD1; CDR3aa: CASSEGQGADGYTF; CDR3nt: TGTGCCAGCAGTGAAGGACAGGGGGCGGATGGCTACACCTTC
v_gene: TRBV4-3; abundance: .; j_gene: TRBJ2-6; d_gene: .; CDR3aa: CASSQDTGRGSGANVLTF; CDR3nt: TGCGCCAGCAGCCAAGATACGGGGCGTGGGTCTGGGGCCAACGTCCTGACTTTC
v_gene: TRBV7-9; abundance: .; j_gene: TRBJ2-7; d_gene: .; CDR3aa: CASTRDTSYEQYF; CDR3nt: TGTGCCAGCACCCGGGACACCTCCTACGAGCAGTACTTC
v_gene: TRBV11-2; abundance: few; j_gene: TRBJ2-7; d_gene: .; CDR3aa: CASSLDRPGFSYEQYF; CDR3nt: TGTGCCAGCAGCTTAGATCGGCCCGGGTTCTCCTACGAGCAGTACTTC
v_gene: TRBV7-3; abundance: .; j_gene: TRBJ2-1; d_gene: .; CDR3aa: CASSLTRDGEQFF; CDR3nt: TGTGCCAGCAGCTTAACCCGGGACGGTGAGCAGTTCTTC
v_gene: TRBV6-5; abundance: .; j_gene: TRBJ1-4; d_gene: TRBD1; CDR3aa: CASSFQDRGDEKLFF; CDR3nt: TGTGCCAGCAGTTTTCAGGACAGGGGAGACGAAAAACTGTTTTTT
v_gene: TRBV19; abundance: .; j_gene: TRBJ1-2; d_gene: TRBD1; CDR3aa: CASSAKQGNYGYTF; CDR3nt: TGTGCCAGTAGTGCGAAACAGGGGAACTATGGCTACACCTTC
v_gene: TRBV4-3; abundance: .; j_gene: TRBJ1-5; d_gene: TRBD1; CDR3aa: CASSQDSQGGQPQHF; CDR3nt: TGCGCCAGCAGCCAAGATTCCCAGGGGGGACAGCCCCAGCATTTT
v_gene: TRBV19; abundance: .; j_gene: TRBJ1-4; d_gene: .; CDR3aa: CASSIGGRGSEKLFF; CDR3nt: TGTGCCAGTAGTATAGGAGGCAGGGGCAGTGAAAAACTGTTTTTT
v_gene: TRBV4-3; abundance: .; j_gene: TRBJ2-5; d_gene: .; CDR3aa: CASSRWASAETQYF; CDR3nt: TGCGCCAGCAGCCGATGGGCTAGCGCGGAGACCCAGTACTTC
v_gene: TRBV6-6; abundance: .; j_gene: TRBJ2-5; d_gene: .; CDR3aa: CASSYTLDRQETQYF; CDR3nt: TGTGCCAGCAGTTACACCTTGGACAGACAAGAGACCCAGTACTTC
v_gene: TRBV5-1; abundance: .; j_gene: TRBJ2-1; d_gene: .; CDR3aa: CASSLAGGAPSYNEQFF; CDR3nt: TGCGCCAGCAGCTTGGCAGGGGGGGCCCCCTCCTACAATGAGCAGTTCTTC
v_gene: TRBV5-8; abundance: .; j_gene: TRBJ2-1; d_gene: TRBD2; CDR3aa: CASSLVGSGGREEQFF; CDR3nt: TGTGCCAGCAGCTTGGTGGGCAGCGGGGGGAGAGAGGAGCAGTTCTTC
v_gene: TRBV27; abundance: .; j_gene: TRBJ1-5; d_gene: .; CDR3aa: CASSLNGDQPQHF; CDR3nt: TGTGCCAGCAGTTTAAATGGGGATCAGCCCCAGCATTTT
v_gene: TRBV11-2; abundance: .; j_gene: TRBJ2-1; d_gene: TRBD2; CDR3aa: CASSLVRTSGSDNEQFF; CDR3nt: TGTGCCAGCAGCTTAGTCCGAACTAGCGGGTCCGACAATGAGCAGTTCTTC
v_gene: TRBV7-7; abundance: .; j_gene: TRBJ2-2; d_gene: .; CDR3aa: CASSLATITNTGELFF; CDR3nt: TGTGCTAGCAGCTTAGCAACAATCACGAACACCGGGGAGCTGTTTTTT
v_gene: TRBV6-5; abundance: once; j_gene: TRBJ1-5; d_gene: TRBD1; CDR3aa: CASRDRQGEPQHF; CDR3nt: TGTGCCAGCAGAGACAGACAGGGAGAGCCCCAGCATTTT
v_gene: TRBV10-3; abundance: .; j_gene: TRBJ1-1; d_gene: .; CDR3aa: CAISEAAMNTEAFF; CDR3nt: TGTGCCATCAGTGAGGCAGCTATGAACACTGAAGCTTTCTTT
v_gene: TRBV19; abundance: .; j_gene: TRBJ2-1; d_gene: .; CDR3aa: CASSSANSYNEQFF; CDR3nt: TGTGCCAGTAGTTCGGCTAACTCATACAATGAGCAGTTCTTC
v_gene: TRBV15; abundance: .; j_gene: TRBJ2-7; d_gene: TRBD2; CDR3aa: CATSRPFRTGLDGYEQYF; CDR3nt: TGTGCCACCAGCAGACCATTCCGCACGGGACTAGATGGCTACGAGCAGTACTTC
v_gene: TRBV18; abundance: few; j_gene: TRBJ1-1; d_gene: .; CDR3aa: CASSPGRENTEAFF; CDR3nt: TGTGCCAGCTCACCGGGACGAGAGAACACTGAAGCTTTCTTT
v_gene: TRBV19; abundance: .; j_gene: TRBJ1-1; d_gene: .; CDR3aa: CASSILPTMNTEAFF; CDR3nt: TGTGCCAGTAGTATACTCCCAACAATGAACACTGAAGCTTTCTTT
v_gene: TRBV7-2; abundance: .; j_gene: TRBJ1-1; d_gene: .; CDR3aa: CASSRQVQGGAFF; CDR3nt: TGTGCCAGCAGCCGACAGGTACAGGGTGGTGCTTTCTTT
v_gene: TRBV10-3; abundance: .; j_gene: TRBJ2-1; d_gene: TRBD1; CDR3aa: CAISLGLGQGGDEQFF; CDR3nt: TGTGCCATCAGTCTAGGACTTGGACAGGGGGGCGATGAGCAGTTCTTC
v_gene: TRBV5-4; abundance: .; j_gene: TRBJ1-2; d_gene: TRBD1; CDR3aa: CASSLDRGNYGYTF; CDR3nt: TGTGCCAGCAGCTTGGACAGGGGGAACTATGGCTACACCTTC
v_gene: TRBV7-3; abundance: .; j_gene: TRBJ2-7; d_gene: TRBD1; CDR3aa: CASSQTGQGASEQYF; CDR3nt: TGTGCCAGCAGCCAAACGGGACAGGGGGCGAGTGAGCAGTACTTC
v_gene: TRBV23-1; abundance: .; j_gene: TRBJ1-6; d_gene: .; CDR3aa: CASSQSGGRSPLHF; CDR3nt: TGCGCCAGCAGTCAATCGGGGGGGAGGTCACCCCTCCACTTT
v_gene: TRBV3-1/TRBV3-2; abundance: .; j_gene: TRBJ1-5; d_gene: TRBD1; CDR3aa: CASSPGQGDNQPQHF; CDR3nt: TGTGCCAGCAGCCCCGGACAGGGCGACAATCAGCCCCAGCATTTT
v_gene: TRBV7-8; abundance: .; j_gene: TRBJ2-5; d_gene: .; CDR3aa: CASSLGLKETQYF; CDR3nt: TGTGCCAGCAGCTTAGGCCTGAAAGAGACCCAGTACTTC